One sample yielded the 10 T cell receptor beta chains listed below, sequenced in a study of T cells after yellow fever vaccination. TCRdb redid the calling of the 5' RACE reads with MiXCR, one entry per CDR3 protein. The repertoire holds 250,000 to 400,000 distinct CDR3 sequences, with 3.5% to 5% as singletons. The input for sequencing was PBMCs, taken 15 days after the yellow fever booster vaccination. The receptors originated from a man younger than 35 who received the YFV17D yellow fever vaccine.

This clonotype was picked up many times. The chain is built from TRBV12-3 or TRBV12-4 and TRBJ1-1; TRBD1 agrees at 9 bases. Unmatched junction bases numbered 6, after V lost 10 bases and J lost 3 bases. The CDR3 spans 13 residues. For the CDR3, the DNA is TGTGCCAACTCACGGGACAGGGACACTGAAGCTTTCTTT. Translating it yields CANSRDRDTEAFF.

Many counts were recorded for this clonotype. The chain links TRBV5-1 to TRBJ2-7; TRBD1 matches at 7 bases. Trimming removed 0 bases from V and 1 base from J; junction bases left unmatched: 4. This CDR3 has 15 amino acids. The germline V gene has CDR1 SGHRS and CDR2 YFSETQ. CDR3: CASSLGQGSSYEQYF. The CDR3 DNA sequence: TGCGCCAGCAGCTTGGGACAGGGTAGTTCCTACGAGCAGTACTTC.

Turning to this clonotype: A much larger clone sits a single nucleotide away, making a read error possible. The chain couples TRBV5-6 to TRBJ1-2, with a weak D call TRBD1 (6 bases). The V end lost 3 bases, the J end lost 7 bases, and 13 bases lay between the germline ends. The CDR3 has 13 residues. Germline values: CDR1 SGHDT, CDR2 YYEEEE. CDR3 nucleotides: TGTGCCAGCAGCTCAGGACAGTACTTTGGCTACACCTTC. Translated, it gives CASSSGQYFGYTF.

This clonotype has just a few counts. The genes are TRBV15 and TRBJ1-2; 7 bases map to TRBD1. V dropped 0 bases and J dropped 7; count of bases not matched to a gene: 8. The CDR3 totals 15 residues. The germline CDR1 and CDR2 sequences are LNHNV and YYDKDF (reference sequence). CDR3 sequence reads: CATSRDGRQGGGYTF. CDR3 coding DNA: TGTGCCACCAGCAGAGATGGGAGACAGGGTGGTGGCTACACCTTC.

The chain is built from TRBV7-2 and TRBJ1-5, with D perhaps matching TRBD1 (5 bases). The CDR3 loop spans 17 amino acids. V lost 1 base and J lost 1, with 14 bases in between. Germline V gene lookup returns CDR1 SGHTA and CDR2 FQGNSA. CDR3 loop: CASSLEAGPISNQPQHF. As DNA, the CDR3 is TGTGCCAGCAGCTTAGAGGCAGGGCCAATCAGCAATCAGCCCCAGCATTTT.

This clonotype was seen repeatedly, ten times or more. The rearrangement joins TRBV7-3 to TRBJ2-1; perhaps TRBD1 as D (5 bases). This CDR3 is built from 13 residues. Per germline, CDR1 SGHTA and CDR2 FQGTGA. V lost 0 bases, J lost 8 bases, and 8 bases lay in between. CDR3 sequence (DNA): TGTGCCAGCAGCTTAACCAGGGCGGATGAGCAGTTCTTC. This sequence encodes CASSLTRADEQFF.

This clonotype was counted a few times. The genes are TRBV12-3 or TRBV12-4 and TRBJ2-7, with 7 bases fitting TRBD2. Trimming at V came to 8 bases and at J to 4 bases, leaving 8 bases not matched to a gene. The CDR3 loop spans 13 amino acids. DNA for the CDR3: TGTGCCAGCCGTTACTTGCGGGGGTACGAGCAGTACTTC. Its protein product is CASRYLRGYEQYF.

This clonotype was recorded many times. This chain joins TRBV5-1 and TRBJ2-5; the D is unclear. The CDR3 covers 13 residues. Germline CDR1 reads SGHRS; CDR2 reads YFSETQ. Between the trimmed V and J ends, which lost 1 base and 5 bases, there was a span of 9 bases. The CDR3 sequence is CASSLLGSETQYF. The CDR3 DNA is TGCGCCAGCAGCTTGCTGGGGTCGGAGACCCAGTACTTC.

This clonotype was detected only a few times. The chain employs TRBV7-3 and TRBJ2-1; 13 bases align to TRBD2. This CDR3 spans 16 amino acids. With V trimmed by 2 bases and J by 10 bases, 8 bases remained unmatched. Germline V gives CDR1 SGHTA, CDR2 FQGTGA. CDR3 coding DNA: TGTGCCAGCAGCTTATCCGGGACTAGCGGGGTAGGGGAGCAGTTCTTC. As protein: CASSLSGTSGVGEQFF.

This clonotype occurred a few times. The rearrangement joins TRBV19 to TRBJ1-2; D not resolved. This CDR3 region has 10 residues. Germline V lookup: CDR1 LNHDA, CDR2 SQIVND (reference sequence). The V gene lost 7 bases and the J gene lost 6 bases, with 6 bases spanning the gap. Here the CDR3 DNA reads TGTGCCAGTAAAGGGAATGGCTACACCTTC. Protein product: CASKGNGYTF.